A single TCR beta chain is shown here with its context. The data belong to a study of vaccination and CD4 T cells after COVID-19. Study-level information: The interval from dose two to post-vaccine sampling had a median of 72 days, and it ranged from 14 to 241.

Documented time point: late sampling 161 to 241 days after vaccination in a few convalescent patients. TCRdb processed the PCR reads anew with MiXCR; each CDR3 protein has one entry. The sample yields 28,000 or so distinct CDR3 sequences, approximately 53% seen once. The material sequenced was CD4+ T cells from blood, taken about 7 months after SARS-CoV-2 vaccination. The receptor's source is a human donor who had recovered from COVID-19.

The CDR3 loop is CASSWGSSYEQYF. In DNA, the CDR3 is TGTGCCAGTTCATGGGGATCCTCCTACGAGCAGTACTTC. The rearrangement joins TRBV19 to TRBJ2-7; D call uncertain. V lost 8 bases to trimming and J lost 0 bases, with 11 bases between them. The CDR3 is made up of 13 amino acids. Germline V CDR1 and CDR2: LNHDA, SQIVND (reference sequence).